This T cell receptor (beta chain) was sequenced for a study of beta chain features in type 1 diabetes. Findings and limits, study-wide: Shortening that was moderate but significant affected the TCRB CDR3s of Type 1 diabetes patients in all four CD4+ subsets. Whether HLA type influences TCRB rearrangement remained unresolved here.

Reverse transcribing all isolated RNA meant expressed TCRB transcripts were sequenced. Data came from immunoSEQ multiplex PCR; TCRdb stores just in-frame clones and leaves some out. The sample contains roughly 280,000 clones, approximately 24% of which appear only once. The V gene lost 3 bases and the J gene lost 4 bases, with 9 bases spanning the gap. The CDR3 totals 13 residues. Looked up from germline, CDR1 is SGHVS and CDR2 is FQNEAQ. There are a few counts of this clone. Its cognate antigen is unknown. The origin of this receptor is a woman aged 25-40 years with type 1 diabetes. The chain couples TRBV7-8 to TRBJ1-1, with unresolved D. The sequenced sample consisted of naive CD4+ T cells from blood. For the CDR3, the DNA is TGTGCCAGCAGCTTTATACGAGGCACTGAAGCTTTCTTT. Translated, it gives CASSFIRGTEAFF.